The clone carrying this T cell receptor beta chain was counted only a few times. Its antigen is unknown. The sample is drawn from a study of T-cell reconstitution after alpha-beta-depleted transplantation in children. Regarding the study as a whole: Once a year had passed after transplant, T-cell counts and diversity came mostly from newly produced T cells. Reportedly, alpha-beta T cells present about two months post-transplant originated from several hundred expanded clones of graft origin. Surviving recipient T cells and intrathymic progenitors accounted for some patients' high TCRbeta diversity at day 60.

Researchers prepared the TCRbeta library using unique molecular identifiers, the study reports. MiXCR was run by TCRdb on the PCR reads, yielding one entry per CDR3 protein. The sample gives around 370,000 distinct CDR3 sequences, 16% of which show up once; approximately 38% is in the top ten. This sample comprised PBMCs, mostly from graft donor cells, obtained 360 days after TCRalphabeta/CD19-depleted stem cell transplant. This TCR came from a male patient between 2 and 15 years old who had a stem cell transplant for acute lymphoblastic leukemia, so the T cells may come from the graft donor.

CDR3 coding DNA: TGTGCCAGCAGCTCTGTCGGGGGAGGTGGAAACACCATATATTTT. Its translation: CASSSVGGGGNTIYF. The chain is built from TRBV7-9 and TRBJ1-3; the D gene is possibly TRBD1 (5 bases). The germline CDR1 and CDR2 sequences are SEHNR and FQNEAQ (reference sequence). This CDR3 spans 15 amino acids. Trimming pared 4 bases from V and 3 bases from J, leaving 13 bases between.